Presented here are 24 T cell receptor beta chains from one specimen sequenced in a study of human T cells and chemical hapten exposure. Time point described: patch test 3, about 24 weeks after DPC sensitization. Treatment: therapeutic diphenylcyclopropenone sensitization with weekly scalp DPC. TCRdb ran MiXCR on the RACE reads and lists one entry per CDR3 protein. The sample lists tens of thousands of distinct CDR3 sequences, roughly a tenth occurring once. The sample here was whole blood, taken in connection with sensitization to the hapten diphenylcyclopropenone (DPC). The receptors were gathered from a woman between 40 and 55 years old with alopecia areata. Some clones in this sample may be carry-over from other donors' samples.

This clonotype was seen just once. A read error is possible here, since a much larger clone lies one base away. The chain has TRBV6-2 or TRBV6-3 and TRBJ2-2, with D unresolved. V gave up 7 bases and J gave up 3 bases, with 9 bases separating them. Germline V gives CDR1 MNHEY, CDR2 SVGEGT. The CDR3 sequence is 13 residues long. The CDR3 loop reads CASTHRDTGELFF. Here the CDR3 DNA reads TGTGCCAGCACCCACCGAGACACCGGGGAGCTGTTTTTT.

The chain combines TRBV6-1 with TRBJ1-5; D is unclear. Trimming cost V 2 bases and J 3 bases, with 5 bases left between them. Germline CDR1 MNHNS, CDR2 SASEGT. The CDR3 contains 13 residues. The CDR3 coding sequence is TGTGCCAGCAGTGAAACAGACAATCAGCCCCAGCATTTT. It is translated as CASSETDNQPQHF.

This clonotype was seen at least ten times. The rearrangement uses TRBV19 and TRBJ2-3; D is undetermined. The CDR3 spans 14 residues. In germline, CDR1 is LNHDA, CDR2 SQIVND (reference sequence). Trimming took 3 bases from V and 0 from J, leaving 7 bases between them. The CDR3 coding sequence is TGTGCCAGTAGTATTTCCGCTAGCACAGATACGCAGTATTTT. Amino acid sequence: CASSISASTDTQYF.

This clonotype was seen more than once but under ten times. The genes are TRBV28 and TRBJ1-1; D gene unclear. This CDR3 comprises 11 residues. Between the trimmed V and J ends, which lost 5 bases and 1 base, there was a span of 2 bases. CDR1 MDHEN and CDR2 SYDVKM come from the germline V gene. CDR3 amino acids: CASSGNTEAFF. As DNA, the CDR3 is TGTGCCAGCAGTGGGAACACTGAAGCTTTCTTT.

This clonotype was seen more than once but under ten times. CDR3 region: CASSPDSNTEAFF. CDR3 DNA sequence: TGTGCCAGCAGCCCGGACAGTAACACTGAAGCTTTCTTT. The chain is built from TRBV4-2 and TRBJ1-1; TRBD1 might be the D (6 bases). CDR1 and CDR2 (germline): LGHNA, YNFKEQ. Trimming removed 4 bases from V and 2 bases from J, with 8 bases in between. This CDR3 has 13 residues.

This clonotype was recorded many times. The chain joins TRBV4-3 to TRBJ1-2; D may be TRBD1 (5 bases). The CDR3 covers 14 residues. The V end was cut by 0 bases, the J end by 5 bases, with 10 bases between. Germline V lookup: CDR1 LGHNA, CDR2 YSLEER. The CDR3 here is CASSQDRGGYGYTF. The CDR3 nucleotides read TGCGCCAGCAGCCAAGATAGGGGCGGTTATGGCTACACCTTC.

This clonotype was seen only a few times. The chain carries TRBV18 and TRBJ2-5; 7 positions match TRBD1. Germline V gene sequence: CDR1 KGHSH, CDR2 LQKENI. This CDR3 comprises 14 residues. Germline trimming cut 5 bases from V and 0 bases from J; bases unmatched to any gene: 3. This CDR3 is CASSRTGDQETQYF. DNA of the CDR3: TGTGCCAGCTCAAGAACAGGGGACCAAGAGACCCAGTACTTC.

The chain employs TRBV18 and TRBJ1-2, with D unclear. V was shortened by 3 bases and J by 1 base, with 12 bases between the two germline ends. The germline CDR1 and CDR2 sequences are KGHSH and LQKENI. The CDR3 has 15 residues. DNA for the CDR3: TGTGCCAGCTCACCTGACCCCCAAAATAACTATGGCTACACCTTC. The encoded protein is CASSPDPQNNYGYTF.

This clonotype was counted only a few times. The V and J genes are TRBV19 and TRBJ2-1; the D call may be TRBD1 or TRBD2 (6 bases each). Germline CDR1 is LNHDA and CDR2 is SQIVND (reference sequence). V lost 5 bases to trimming and J lost 1 base, with 18 bases between them. The CDR3 has 17 amino acids. The CDR3 region is CASSPWGDQGSYNEQFF. Here the CDR3 DNA reads TGTGCCAGTAGTCCCTGGGGGGACCAGGGGTCCTACAATGAGCAGTTCTTC.

This clonotype was seen at least ten times. The chain's CDR3 is CASSWRGQIYEQYF. The DNA of the CDR3 is TGCGCCAGCAGCTGGCGGGGACAGATCTACGAGCAGTACTTC. The chain links TRBV5-1 to TRBJ2-7; D may be TRBD1 (7 bases). CDR3 size: 14 residues. The V gene's germline CDR1 is SGHRS and CDR2 YFSETQ. V was pared by 3 bases and J by 3 bases, with 13 bases between.

A few counts support this clonotype. The rearrangement joins TRBV6-6 to TRBJ2-5, with 9 bases identical to TRBD2. The V segment lost 6 bases and the J segment 5 bases; nucleotides outside the gene matches: 10. The CDR3 covers 15 residues. Germline CDR1 and CDR2: MNHNY and SVGAGI (reference sequence). The CDR3 sequence is CASSPRERGVETQYF. The CDR3 coding sequence is TGTGCCAGCAGCCCACGGGAGCGGGGGGTGGAGACCCAGTACTTC.

There are many counts of this clonotype. V usage is TRBV20-1 and J usage is TRBJ1-3, with D unresolved. The CDR3 spans 11 residues. The V gene lost 1 base and the J gene lost 6 bases, with 4 bases spanning the gap. CDR1 is DFQATT, CDR2 SNEGSKA, per germline (reference sequence). The CDR3 protein is CSARAENTIYF. In DNA form, the CDR3 reads TGCAGTGCTAGAGCCGAAAACACCATATATTTT.

This sequence joins TRBV7-8 and TRBJ1-1, with TRBD1 matching 7 bases. Trimming removed 3 bases from V and 0 bases from J; junction bases left unmatched: 1. Germline V lookup: CDR1 SGHVS, CDR2 FQNEAQ. CDR3 length: 14 amino acids. The CDR3 DNA follows: TGTGCCAGCAGCTTGGGACAGATGAACACTGAAGCTTTCTTT. It specifies CASSLGQMNTEAFF.

This clonotype was found a few times. This chain links TRBV7-9 with TRBJ1-2; D unresolved. V was pared by 5 bases and J by 8 bases, with 21 bases between. This CDR3 region has 15 residues. Germline-derived CDR1 and CDR2 are SEHNR and FQNEAQ (reference sequence). For the CDR3, the DNA is TGTGCCAGCAGCCCATCGGAGTCCCTCGCGGAGGGCTACACCTTC. Protein sequence: CASSPSESLAEGYTF.

Of note for this clonotype: Germline is not matched at one junction end, which may reflect a read error. V is TRBV5-1 and J is TRBJ1-3; the D gene is possibly TRBD1 (5 bases). The CDR3 is 16 amino acids. CDR1 is SGHRS, CDR2 YFSETQ, per germline. CDR3 nucleotides: TGCACCAGCAGCAACGCCCTCCGGGACGCCAGAAACACCATATATTTT. Protein sequence: CTSSNALRDARNTIYF.

The rearrangement links TRBV18 to TRBJ2-3; 12 positions agree with TRBD1. Germline loops: CDR1 KGHSH, CDR2 LQKENI. The CDR3 covers 16 residues. Trimming at V came to 0 bases and at J to 6 bases, leaving 4 bases not matched to a gene. The CDR3 loop reads CASSPPGQGALDTQYF. The DNA for the CDR3 is TGTGCCAGCTCACCACCGGGACAGGGGGCACTCGATACGCAGTATTTT.

As regards this clonotype: The junction departs from germline at one end; a sequencing error may be responsible. This CDR3 reads CASSPGEGTNSGYTF. In nucleotides, the CDR3 is TGTGCCAGCAGTCCCGGAGAAGGGACAAACTCTGGCTACACCTTC. The rearrangement joins TRBV27 to TRBJ1-2; D perhaps matches TRBD1 (6 bases). The CDR3 is 15 residues long. Germline CDR1 and CDR2: MNHEY and SMNVEV (reference sequence).

The sample holds many counts of this clonotype. Germline is not matched at one junction end, which may reflect a read error. J is TRBJ2-7 and V is TRBV3-1; the match to TRBD1 covers 7 bases. The V gene's germline CDR1 is LGHDT and CDR2 YNNKEL (reference sequence). This CDR3 region has 14 residues. As DNA, the CDR3 is TGTGCCAGCAGACAAGATAAGGGGGCAGACGAGCAGTACTTC. Translating gives CASRQDKGADEQYF.

This clonotype has only a few counts. The chain carries TRBV7-2 and TRBJ2-7; D possibly matches TRBD1 or TRBD2 (6 bases each). This CDR3 region has 14 residues. Looked up from germline, CDR1 is SGHTA and CDR2 is FQGNSA. Trimming stripped 5 bases from V and 2 bases from J, with 13 bases between. The DNA of the CDR3 is TGTGCCAGCAGCCCCGGGGGCTGGACCTACGAGCAGTACTTC. Its translation is CASSPGGWTYEQYF. The whole variable domain, remainder taken from reference TRBV7-2 and TRBJ2-7, is GAGVSQSPSNKVTEKGKDVELRCDPISGHTALYWYRQSLGQGLEFLIYFQGNSAPDKSGLPSDRFSAERTGGSVSTLTIQRTQQEDSAVYLCASSPGGWTYEQYFGPGTRLTVT.

This clonotype was found a few times. CDR3 nucleotides: TGTGCCAGCAGCCAAGAGCCGTCAGGGGGTCAGCCCCAGCATTTT. Translating gives CASSQEPSGGQPQHF. The rearrangement links TRBV3-1 to TRBJ1-5; 7 bases match TRBD1. J lost 6 bases, V lost 0 bases, and 5 bases had no gene match. In germline, CDR1 is LGHDT, CDR2 YNNKEL (reference sequence). The CDR3 contains 15 residues.

This clonotype appeared a few times. J is TRBJ1-2 and V is TRBV29-1; no definite D call. Germline V gives CDR1 SQVTM, CDR2 ANQGSEA. Trimming took off 6 bases at V and 1 base at J, with 18 bases between the two ends. The CDR3 totals 15 residues. The CDR3 spells CSVRTERAFNYGYTF. The CDR3 DNA follows: TGCAGCGTGAGAACCGAAAGGGCGTTTAACTATGGCTACACCTTC.

About this clonotype: A much larger clonotype is one base distant, so this may be a read error. The rearrangement uses TRBV18 and TRBJ2-3, with D perhaps given as TRBD1 or TRBD2 (5 bases each). The length of the CDR3 is 15 residues. V shed 5 bases and J shed 4 bases, with 16 bases lying between them. Germline V gene sequence: CDR1 KGHSH, CDR2 LQKENI. The DNA for the CDR3 is TGTGCCAGCTCATGCAGACAGCAGGGAGCAGATACGCAGTATTTT. Protein: CASSCRQQGADTQYF.

This clonotype was seen at least ten times. The V and J genes are TRBV9 and TRBJ2-3, with D possibly matching TRBD2 (6 bases). V was clipped by 4 bases and J by 2 bases, with 11 bases between them. The V gene's germline CDR1 is SGDLS and CDR2 YYNGEE. The CDR3 has 14 amino acids. This CDR3 reads CASSPGGLTDTQYF. CDR3 coding DNA: TGTGCCAGCAGCCCCGGGGGACTCACAGATACGCAGTATTTT.

J is TRBJ2-7 and V is TRBV28, with TRBD2 matching over 9 bases. This CDR3 is 17 amino acids long. The germline V gene encodes CDR1 MDHEN and CDR2 SYDVKM. Trimming removed 6 bases from V and 4 bases from J; junction bases left unmatched: 16. The CDR3 is CASSSRWGSGLAYEQYF. CDR3 nucleotide sequence: TGTGCCAGCAGCTCAAGGTGGGGGTCGGGACTAGCTTACGAGCAGTACTTC. Together with reference TRBV28 and TRBJ2-7, the CDR3 gives the full variable domain: DVKVTQSSRYLVKRTGEKVFLECVQDMDHENMFWYRQDPGLGLRLIYFSYDVKMKEKGDIPEGYSVSREKKERFSLILESASTNQTSMYLCASSSRWGSGLAYEQYFGPGTRLTVT.